The 23 T cell receptor beta chains listed next were all sequenced from one sample in a study of blood T cells in healthy people across ages (dated by TCRdb to 2015 to 2017). The library came from 5' RACE. The second PCR ran for roughly 6 to 11 cycles and used a J-beta primer mix along with a sample-barcoded 5' primer. In TCRdb, the public reads were trimmed at Q25 with fastp and aligned with MiXCR, with productive beta chains retained. Entries are consolidated by CDR3 protein sequence, retaining the most common genes and DNA. The sample has around 1,800,000 distinct CDR3 sequences on record, 30% to 40% of them singletons. The top ten constitute roughly 23% of the sample. Sequencing was done on a sample of blood. Source of these receptors: a human donor in good health.

The V and J genes are TRBV6-1 and TRBJ1-2; TRBD1 aligns across 8 bases. The CDR3 has 13 amino acids. CDR1 is MNHNS and CDR2 is SASEGT in the germline V gene. The trim removed 4 bases at V and 7 bases at J, leaving 5 bases unmatched. The CDR3 sequence: CASSGTGISGYTF. Written as DNA, the CDR3 is TGTGCCAGCAGTGGGACAGGGATCTCTGGCTACACCTTC.

This clonotype was seen at least ten times. V usage is TRBV4-3 and J usage is TRBJ2-1; 10 bases are a match to TRBD2. This CDR3 has 16 amino acids. Germline V gene sequence: CDR1 LGHNA, CDR2 YSLEER. V trimming: 1 base; J trimming: 2 bases; junction bases outside the gene matches: 2. The CDR3 region has the DNA TGCGCCAGCAGCCAAGTAGCGGGGGGCCCCTACAATGAGCAGTTCTTC. Protein product: CASSQVAGGPYNEQFF.

The J gene is TRBJ1-2, the V gene TRBV4-1; D remains ambiguous. The germline gives CDR1 MGHRA, CDR2 YSYEKL. Trimming stripped 2 bases from V and 4 bases from J, with 17 bases between. The CDR3 has 16 residues. The CDR3 DNA sequence: TGCGCCAGCAGCCAACCCCACATAACTCGGGGCTATGGCTACACCTTC. The encoded protein is CASSQPHITRGYGYTF.

The gene calls are TRBV6-5 and TRBJ1-1; no firm D call. Per the germline V gene, CDR1 is MNHEY and CDR2 is SVGAGI. The CDR3 totals 14 residues. The V end was cut by 6 bases, the J end by 5 bases, with 16 bases between. CDR3 region: CASSPRRERTEAFF. CDR3 coding DNA: TGTGCCAGCAGCCCCCGGAGGGAGAGGACTGAAGCTTTCTTT.

The CDR3 coding sequence is TGCGCCAGCAGCCAAGACAGAATTTCTAACTATGGCTACACCTTC. It specifies CASSQDRISNYGYTF. V is TRBV4-3 and J is TRBJ1-2, with no clear D. The germline V and J ends were trimmed by 0 bases and 0 bases, with 8 bases remaining between them. The CDR3 runs 15 residues. Germline loops: CDR1 LGHNA, CDR2 YSLEER.

As to this clonotype: A junction boundary mismatches the germline segment, possibly from a read error. The chain uses TRBV7-7 and TRBJ2-7; TRBD2 aligns across 10 bases. Germline CDR1 reads SSHAT; CDR2 reads FNYEAQ (reference sequence). CDR3 length: 13 amino acids. CDR3 sequence (DNA): TGTGCTAGCAGCCGGGGACTAGCGAGTGAGCAGTACTTC. Translating it yields CASSRGLASEQYF.

The rearrangement uses TRBV7-8 and TRBJ1-4; D is ambiguous. The V end was cut by 1 base, the J end by 0 bases, with 21 bases between. Germline CDR1 reads SGHVS; CDR2 reads FQNEAQ. CDR3 length: 20 amino acids. DNA of the CDR3: TGTGCCAGCAGCTTAGTAGGACGTACTCTACTTTTAGCAACTAATGAAAAACTGTTTTTT. It is translated as CASSLVGRTLLLATNEKLFF.

This clonotype was counted a single time. The V call is TRBV20-1, the J call TRBJ1-2, with D unresolved. Germline V gene sequence: CDR1 DFQATT, CDR2 SNEGSKA (reference sequence). With 3 bases removed from V and 2 bases from J, the gap between germline ends came to 7 bases. CDR3 length: 12 amino acids. The CDR3, as DNA: TGCAGTGCTAGTGGGAAGAACTATGGCTACACCTTC. It is translated as CSASGKNYGYTF.

This clonotype was detected only a few times. The chain joins TRBV6-2 or TRBV6-3 to TRBJ2-1; 15 nucleotides align to TRBD2. This CDR3 is built from 19 residues. Per the germline V gene, CDR1 is MNHEY and CDR2 is SVGEGT. After removal of 11 bases from V and 5 bases from J, the junction contained 19 bases not matched to a gene. In DNA, the CDR3 is TGTGCCGGCAACAACGGGACTAGCGGGGGGCCAAACCCAGACAATGAGCAGTTCTTC. It encodes CAGNNGTSGGPNPDNEQFF.

This clonotype was seen only a few times. J is TRBJ2-1 and V is TRBV9; D tentatively fits TRBD1 or TRBD2 (6 bases each). This CDR3 is built from 19 residues. CDR1 SGDLS and CDR2 YYNGEE come from the germline V gene. V lost 1 base and J 8 bases, leaving 28 bases between the germline ends. DNA for the CDR3: TGTGCCAGCAGCGTAAGGGGGGACATCATGTTCGGAATTGGGTATGAGCAGTTCTTC. This translates into CASSVRGDIMFGIGYEQFF.

This chain connects TRBV6-2 or TRBV6-3 to TRBJ1-2; possible D gene TRBD1, 5 bases. The CDR3 totals 15 residues. Trimming removed 2 bases at V and 0 bases at J, with 10 bases between. The V gene's germline CDR1 is MNHEY and CDR2 SVGEGT. CDR3 sequence reads: CASSYPTVANYGYTF. CDR3 bases: TGTGCCAGCAGTTACCCGACAGTTGCTAACTATGGCTACACCTTC.

The chain joins TRBV9 to TRBJ2-1, with 11 bases lining up with TRBD2. The V segment lost 0 bases and the J segment 9 bases; nucleotides outside the gene matches: 8. Germline V CDR1 and CDR2: SGDLS, YYNGEE. The CDR3 length is 16 residues. CDR3 bases: TGTGCCAGCAGCGTAGCTTTTAGCGGGGGGGCTTTTGAGCAGTTCTTC. Translation: CASSVAFSGGAFEQFF.

This clonotype was observed at least ten times. This chain links TRBV7-4 with TRBJ2-5; TRBD1 matches 7 bases. V shed 2 bases, J shed 4 bases, and the junction held 7 bases outside the gene matches. The CDR3 loop spans 15 amino acids. CDR1 and CDR2 (germline): SGHVT, SQSDAQ. The CDR3 protein is CASSLSTGKSETQYF. The CDR3 DNA is TGTGCCAGCAGCTTATCGACAGGGAAATCAGAGACCCAGTACTTC.

The chain links TRBV25-1 to TRBJ2-3, with 8 bases aligning to TRBD2. The CDR3 loop spans 15 amino acids. Unmatched junction bases numbered 3, after V lost 1 base and J lost 3 bases. Germline CDR1 and CDR2: MGHDK and SYGVNS. The CDR3 nucleotides read TGTGCCAGCAGTGAATGGGGCGGGGGGACAGATACGCAGTATTTT. Its protein product is CASSEWGGGTDTQYF. The variable domain in full, completed from reference TRBV25-1 and TRBJ2-3, reads EADIYQTPRYLVIGTGKKITLECSQTMGHDKMYWYQQDPGMELHLIHYSYGVNSTEKGDLSSESTVSRIRTEHFPLTLESARPSHTSQYLCASSEWGGGTDTQYFGPGTRLTVL.

V is TRBV20-1 and J is TRBJ2-7; either TRBD1 or TRBD2 may supply D (5 bases each). The J call may be faulty, since TRBJ2-5 better matches the DNA end. CDR1 DFQATT and CDR2 SNEGSKA come from the germline V gene (reference sequence). The CDR3 length is 12 residues. This CDR3 is CSAMRGEETQYF. In DNA, the CDR3 is TGCAGTGCTATGAGGGGCGAGGAGACCCAGTACTTC.

J is TRBJ2-1 and V is TRBV12-3 or TRBV12-4; weak D call: TRBD2 (6 bases). The CDR3 sequence is 12 residues long. The V end was cut by 3 bases, the J end by 8 bases, with 8 bases between. The CDR3 region is CASSFTSYEQFF. As DNA, the CDR3 is TGTGCCAGCAGTTTCACTAGCTATGAGCAGTTCTTC.

This clonotype was seen a few times. This chain links TRBV7-2 with TRBJ1-1; no clear D. CDR1 and CDR2 from the germline V gene are SGHTA and FQGNSA. V lost 5 bases and J 8 bases, leaving 9 bases between the germline ends. This CDR3 region has 11 residues. This CDR3 reads CASSPIKEAFF. Written as DNA, the CDR3 is TGTGCCAGCAGCCCAATAAAGGAAGCTTTCTTT.

The rearrangement uses TRBV6-2 or TRBV6-3 and TRBJ2-5; D ambiguous. Germline-derived CDR1 and CDR2 are MNHEY and SVGEGT. The CDR3 has 14 residues. The germline V and J ends were trimmed by 6 bases and 4 bases, with 15 bases remaining between them. The CDR3 bases are TGTGCCAGCAGGATCAGACCGTCCGGAGAGACCCAGTACTTC. Its translation: CASRIRPSGETQYF.

The J gene is TRBJ2-1, the V gene TRBV12-3 or TRBV12-4; D possibly corresponds to TRBD2 (6 bases). V lost 6 bases and J lost 7, with 19 bases in between. This CDR3 spans 15 amino acids. The CDR3 spells CASRQDLAAVNEQFF. In nucleotides, the CDR3 is TGTGCCAGCAGACAGGACTTAGCGGCGGTAAATGAGCAGTTCTTC.

The rearrangement joins TRBV5-6 to TRBJ1-5; no definite D call. This CDR3 is built from 12 residues. Germline V lookup: CDR1 SGHDT, CDR2 YYEEEE. Deletions cut 0 bases from V and 8 bases from J, with 6 bases between. The CDR3 loop reads CASSLGVEPQHF. CDR3 bases: TGTGCCAGCAGCTTGGGCGTGGAGCCCCAGCATTTT.

The J gene is TRBJ2-7, the V gene TRBV29-1; D unclear. Germline CDR1 reads SQVTM; CDR2 reads ANQGSEA. The CDR3 covers 11 residues. Trimming shortened V by 4 bases and J by 6 bases, and 10 bases separated the two germline ends. The CDR3 region has the DNA TGCAGCGTTGGTGGTGGACCCGAGCAGTACTTC. Its protein product is CSVGGGPEQYF.

In this sample, this clonotype turned up a few times. The chain combines TRBV7-2 with TRBJ1-5, with TRBD1 matching over 7 bases. The trim removed 8 bases at V and 9 bases at J, leaving 10 bases unmatched. The CDR3 is 13 residues long. Germline V CDR1 and CDR2: SGHTA, FQGNSA. CDR3 loop: CASAITGDRPQHF. In nucleotides, the CDR3 is TGTGCCAGCGCGATAACCGGGGACAGGCCCCAGCATTTT.

The chain carries TRBV28 and TRBJ1-2; D is unresolved. CDR3 length: 16 amino acids. In germline, CDR1 is MDHEN, CDR2 SYDVKM. The ends were cut back, 1 base at V and 6 bases at J, with 18 bases in the middle. CDR3 in amino acids: CASSLFGRTARNGYTF. The DNA for the CDR3 is TGTGCCAGCAGTTTATTTGGTAGGACGGCTCGGAATGGCTACACCTTC.